This TCR beta chain originates from a study of blood T cells in healthy people across ages. Alongside a J-beta primer mix, a sample-barcoded 5' primer served in a second PCR lasting roughly 6 to 12 cycles. Each sample yielded at least 2.5 million CDR3-containing paired-end reads. A single record per CDR3 protein comes from TCRdb applying MiXCR to the 5' RACE reads. The sample records roughly 2 million distinct CDR3 sequences, just under 50% being singletons. In its sample, this clonotype was seen a few times. Its antigen is not identified. General study points: When set beside aged donors, long-lived donors presented more naive CD4+ cells and higher diversity.

Germline V CDR1 and CDR2: DFQATT, SNEGSKA (reference sequence). This CDR3 comprises 13 residues. Trimming took 0 bases from V and 2 from J, leaving 8 bases between them. All donors came from Russia, were Caucasian and healthy, and spanned ages 6 to 90. Each donor had 8.5 to 10 milliliters of peripheral blood drawn. The receptor was derived from a middle-aged woman in good health. This chain links TRBV20-1 with TRBJ2-7; D unresolved. The sequencing sample was made of blood. The CDR3 reads CSAREVSTYEQYF. Here the CDR3 DNA reads TGCAGTGCTAGAGAGGTCAGCACCTACGAGCAGTACTTC.